This T cell receptor beta chain stems from a study of early T cells in non-severe SARS-CoV-2 infection. Study-wide background: The sequenced material was bulk RNA from unsorted whole blood, and its chains were unpaired.

Per germline, CDR1 MNHEY and CDR2 SVGAGI. The CDR3 loop spans 15 amino acids. Attachment of unique molecular identifiers to individual cDNA molecules was performed. TCRdb itself ran the 5' RACE reads through MiXCR, one entry per CDR3 protein. The sample has more than 65,000 distinct CDR3 sequences, about 12% seen once. A few counts support this clonotype. A junction boundary mismatches the germline segment, possibly from a read error. This chain joins TRBV6-5 and TRBJ1-2, with a possible D match to TRBD1 (6 bases). Sequenced input: whole blood. This TCR came from an adult who was a healthcare worker with PCR-confirmed SARS-CoV-2 infection or an uninfected control (not recorded which). The DNA for the CDR3 is TGTGCCAGCAGTTACTCTGGGGGGCTCAACTTTGGCTACACCTTC. This translates into CASSYSGGLNFGYTF.